The next 30 T cell receptor beta chains were all read from a single sample in a study of tumor and adjacent non-tumor tissue in lung cancer. A modified ARM-PCR protocol with three rounds of nested PCR amplified TCRbeta. A single record per CDR3 protein comes from TCRdb applying MiXCR to the multiplex PCR reads. Here the sample spans tens of thousands of distinct CDR3 sequences, about 80% being singletons. This sample's RNA came from whole unsorted tissue. This non-tumor lung sample came from over 3 cm beyond the tumor edge. Sequenced sample: distant non-tumor lung tissue. These receptors originate from a woman between 55 and 75 years old with non-small cell lung cancer.

As to this clonotype: The junction shows a germline mismatch at one end, possibly a read error. The chain carries TRBV12-3 or TRBV12-4 and TRBJ2-5; 12 nucleotides line up with TRBD1. The CDR3 extends over 19 amino acids. The chain's CDR3 is CASSSRDRGPVRYQQTQYF. In DNA form, the CDR3 reads TGTGCCAGCAGTTCAAGGGACAGGGGGCCGGTCCGGTACCAACAGACCCAGTATTTC.

With respect to this clonotype: A read error is likely, as this CDR3 ends without the conserved phenylalanine or tryptophan. This sequence joins TRBV6-2 or TRBV6-3 and TRBJ2-2, with D possibly matching TRBD2 (5 bases). V shed 2 bases and J shed 14 bases, with 27 bases lying between them. This CDR3 region has 17 residues. In germline, CDR1 is MNHEY, CDR2 SVGEGT. CDR3 DNA sequence: TGTGCCAGCAGTTACACCCAACAGAGGGCCAACACCGGAGAACTGTTTGTT. It is translated as CASSYTQQRANTGELFV.

The chain joins TRBV6-2 or TRBV6-3 to TRBJ2-7, with TRBD1 as a possible D gene (5 bases). Germline loops: CDR1 MNHEY, CDR2 SVGEGT. V was trimmed by 0 bases and J by 0 bases, leaving 15 bases between them. The CDR3 spans 17 residues. Here the CDR3 DNA reads TGTGCCAGCAGTTACTCGACAGCCTCGATCTGCTCCTACGAGCAGTACTTC. Translation gives CASSYSTASICSYEQYF.

This clonotype has more than one count but fewer than ten. This sequence may be a read error, since a much larger clone differs from it by one base. V is TRBV28 and J is TRBJ1-5; D is perhaps TRBD1 (6 bases). The CDR3 sequence is 15 residues long. Looked up from germline, CDR1 is MDHEN and CDR2 is SYDVKM. CDR3 residues: CPPGQQKGCNQPQHF. CDR3 nucleotide sequence: TGTCCCCCAGGACAGCAAAAAGGGTGCAATCAGCCCCAGCATTTT. Using reference TRBV28 and TRBJ1-5 for the parts outside the CDR3, the full variable domain is DVKVTQSSRYLVKRTGEKVFLECVQDMDHENMFWYRQDPGLGLRLIYFSYDVKMKEKGDIPEGYSVSREKKERFSLILESASTNQTSMYLCPPGQQKGCNQPQHFGDGTRLSIL.

A note on this clonotype: Given the absence of the conserved phenylalanine or tryptophan at the CDR3 end, a read error is likely. The chain recombines TRBV29-1 with TRBJ1-1; D possibly corresponds to TRBD1 (5 bases). From germline, CDR1 is SQVTM and CDR2 ANQGSEA. The CDR3 runs 14 residues. The CDR3, as DNA: TGCAGTGTTGAAGGCAGGGCAGGGATCATTGAAGCTTTCTCT. Translated: CSVEGRAGIIEAFS.

The table lists this clonotype with a few counts. This chain joins TRBV19 and TRBJ2-3; possibly TRBD1 or TRBD2 for D (5 bases each). The CDR3 is made up of 14 amino acids. Trimming removed 10 bases from V and 3 bases from J, with 17 bases in between. The germline V gene has CDR1 LNHDA and CDR2 SQIVND (reference sequence). This chain's CDR3 is CATSPGLVTDTQYF. DNA for the CDR3: TGTGCCACCAGCCCGGGGCTGGTGACAGATACGCAGTATTTT.

Within the sample, this clonotype is medium-sized. V usage is TRBV28 and J usage is TRBJ2-3; maybe TRBD2 (6 bases). The germline V gene encodes CDR1 MDHEN and CDR2 SYDVKM. CDR3 length: 17 amino acids. V was shortened by 4 bases and J by 2 bases, with 19 bases between the two germline ends. CDR3 protein: CASSSVARRGYTDTQYF. The CDR3 region has the DNA TGTGCCAGCAGTTCCGTAGCTAGGCGGGGATACACAGATACGCAGTATTTT.

Details on this clonotype: One junction end does not reproduce the germline sequence, and a read error may be involved. The gene calls are TRBV4-3 and TRBJ2-6; D perhaps matches TRBD1 (6 bases). Per germline, CDR1 LGHNA and CDR2 YSLEER. The CDR3 sequence is 18 residues long. CDR3 in DNA: TGCGCCAATAGCCAAGATCCGGGACAATTCTCTGGGGCCAACGTCCTGACATTC. This gives the protein CANSQDPGQFSGANVLTF.

This clonotype has more than one count but fewer than ten. The CDR3 does not close with the conserved phenylalanine or tryptophan, likely indicating a read error. The limits of the CDR3 on the DNA are not certain, so only TCRdb's listed CDR3 is given. The chain links TRBV11-2 to TRBJ2-7; no check of the table's D call, TRBD2, against the DNA was made. CDR1 and CDR2 (germline): SGHAT, FQNNGV. Including both end residues, the CDR3 is 15 amino acids long. The CDR3 is CASSLDPSGRTERYL.

The chain carries TRBV11-2 and TRBJ2-7, with 11 bases matching TRBD2. This CDR3 comprises 14 residues. Germline loops: CDR1 SGHAT, CDR2 FQNNGV. CDR3 bases: TGTGCCGGCAGCAATAGCGGGGGGGCCGTCGAGCAGTGCGTC. It specifies CAGSNSGGAVEQCV.

V and J are TRBV18 and TRBJ1-5, with TRBD1 matching over 9 bases. The CDR3 has 14 residues. V shed 4 bases and J 7 bases; nucleotides not matched to a gene: 5. Per the germline V gene, CDR1 is KGHSH and CDR2 is LQKENI. This CDR3 is CASSQGQGEQPQHF. In nucleotides, the CDR3 is TGTGCCAGCTCACAGGGACAGGGTGAACAGCCCCAGCATTTT.

This clonotype ranks as medium-sized. The genes are TRBV12-3 or TRBV12-4 and TRBJ1-3, with 9 bases fitting TRBD1. The CDR3 runs 15 residues. V lost 2 bases and J lost 4; bases outside the gene matches: 3. The CDR3, as DNA: TGTGCCAGCAGTTTACAGGGGACAGGGGGAAACACCATATATTTT. This sequence encodes CASSLQGTGGNTIYF.

The V call is TRBV6-1, the J call TRBJ1-1; 9 positions match TRBD1. The germline V gene has CDR1 MNHNS and CDR2 SASEGT. The trim removed 11 bases at V and 1 base at J, leaving 23 bases unmatched. The CDR3 is 19 amino acids. CDR3 region: CADSESTVALGQGNTEAFF. DNA for the CDR3: TGTGCCGACAGTGAGTCTACCGTTGCCTTGGGACAGGGGAACACTGAAGCTTTCTTT.

As for this clonotype: At one boundary the junction diverges from the germline segment, which might be a read error. The CDR3 DNA follows: TGTGCCAGCAGTTACTCCGGTTTCAATCAACCCCAGCATTTT. It is translated as CASSYSGFNQPQHF. The V call is TRBV6-5, the J call TRBJ1-5; D unclear. The length of the CDR3 is 14 residues. Germline-derived CDR1 and CDR2 are MNHEY and SVGAGI.

About this clonotype itself: A much larger clonotype is one base distant, so this may be a read error. The V call is TRBV30, the J call TRBJ2-7; 10 bases agree with TRBD1. The germline V gene has CDR1 GTSNPN and CDR2 SVGIG (reference sequence). V lost 2 bases, J lost 8 bases, and 15 bases stayed unmatched. The CDR3 loop spans 16 amino acids. The CDR3: CAWSPGQGLKRAKQYF. In DNA, the CDR3 is TGTGCCTGGAGTCCGGGACAGGGGTTGAAGCGAGCCAAGCAGTACTTC.

To note about this clonotype: Just one base apart from a much larger clone, this may be a read error. The rearrangement links TRBV27 to TRBJ2-1; D is possibly TRBD2 (6 bases). The germline gives CDR1 MNHEY, CDR2 SMNVEV (reference sequence). The V end was cut by 7 bases, the J end by 9 bases, with 19 bases between. The CDR3 spans 14 residues. The CDR3 region is CASTFGREYSEQFF. The CDR3 coding sequence is TGTGCCAGCACTTTCGGACGGGAGTATAGTGAGCAGTTCTTC.

To note about this clonotype: The junction and the germline gene differ at one end; a read error may be behind it. The chain couples TRBV6-6 to TRBJ2-3; 7 positions agree with TRBD2. The V gene's germline CDR1 is MNHNY and CDR2 SVGAGI (reference sequence). The CDR3 totals 16 residues. The CDR3 region has the DNA TGTGCCAGCAGCCCTGGGGGGACTAACGGAACAGGTACGCAGTATTTT. Protein product: CASSPGGTNGTGTQYF.

Concerning this clonotype: One end of the junction does not line up with germline, which may come from a read error. The chain carries TRBV4-3 and TRBJ2-3; TRBD2 aligns across 7 bases. The CDR3 length is 15 residues. The V gene's germline CDR1 is LGHNA and CDR2 YSLEER. The CDR3 DNA sequence: TGCGCCAACAGCCAAGTGGGGGGGGTCACAGATACGCAGTATTTC. Protein product: CANSQVGGVTDTQYF.

Worth noting for this clonotype: Sequence at one end of the junction differs from germline and may be a read error. The V call is TRBV4-3, the J call TRBJ1-1; D remains unclear. Germline CDR1 LGHNA, CDR2 YSLEER. The CDR3 contains 16 residues. The CDR3 DNA reads TGCGCCAGCAGCCAAGATGGGAGAGAGGATTACGCTGAAACTTTCTTT. Protein product: CASSQDGREDYAETFF.

On this clonotype itself: The CDR3 end shows no conserved phenylalanine or tryptophan, and so a read error is likely. The chain recombines TRBV30 with TRBJ2-1; 8 nucleotides line up with TRBD1. The CDR3 has 15 amino acids. Germline V lookup: CDR1 GTSNPN, CDR2 SVGIG (reference sequence). The trim removed 2 bases at V and 4 bases at J, leaving 7 bases unmatched. The CDR3 is CAWSITGTGYNEQFL. CDR3 in DNA: TGTGCCTGGAGTATCACAGGGACAGGTTACAATGAGCAGTTCCTC.

This clonotype is deemed medium-sized. The chain carries TRBV6-2 or TRBV6-3 and TRBJ2-3; D unresolved. The CDR3 totals 13 residues. The V gene's germline CDR1 is MNHEY and CDR2 SVGEGT. The V end lost 2 bases, the J end lost 4 bases, and 7 bases lay between the germline ends. The CDR3 DNA sequence: TGTGCCAGCAGTTACGGGATAGCAGATACGCAGTATTTT. It yields the protein CASSYGIADTQYF.

This clonotype was seen a single time. Likely a read error: the CDR3 ends without its conserved phenylalanine or tryptophan. The DNA is left out, because the CDR3 cannot be placed on it with certainty; the CDR3 is given as TCRdb lists it. This chain uses TRBV10-3 with TRBJ2-7; TRBD2 is taken as the D call from the table, unchecked against the DNA. Germline assignment: CDR1 ENHRY and CDR2 SYGVKD. The CDR3 is 14 residues long, counting both termini. The CDR3 is CAISAGTSGYERYL.

As to this clonotype: A single base separates this from a much larger clone, so it may be a read error. This chain uses TRBV5-1 with TRBJ1-4; the D gene is possibly TRBD1 (6 bases). CDR3 length: 14 amino acids. Per the germline V gene, CDR1 is SGHRS and CDR2 is YFSETQ. CDR3 DNA sequence: TGCGCCAACAGCTTTGGCAGGGGAGAAGAAAAACTGTTTTTT. The encoded protein is CANSFGRGEEKLFF.

The chain combines TRBV6-2 or TRBV6-3 with TRBJ2-7; D is possibly TRBD1 or TRBD2 (5 bases each). This CDR3 has 14 residues. Germline V CDR1 and CDR2: MNHEY, SVGEGT. In DNA form, the CDR3 reads TGTATCAGCAGTACCGGGACCGCCCGGATGGAGCAGTACTTC. Protein product: CISSTGTARMEQYF.

The V gene is TRBV20-1, the J gene TRBJ2-1; D gene unclear. This CDR3 has 15 residues. Germline V gene lookup returns CDR1 DFQATT and CDR2 SNEGSKA (reference sequence). With 6 bases removed from V and 5 bases from J, the gap between germline ends came to 20 bases. CDR3 protein: CSARHTRTSNNEQFF. DNA for the CDR3: TGCAGTGCCAGACATACCAGGACCAGCAACAATGAGCAGTTCTTC.

This chain links TRBV10-1 with TRBJ2-2; unclear D gene. Germline values: CDR1 WNHNN, CDR2 SYGVQD (reference sequence). The CDR3 has 12 amino acids. V was cut by 7 bases and J by 9 bases, with 12 bases left in between. The CDR3 DNA reads as TGCGCCAGCACTAGAGTTGCCAGGGAGCTGTTTTTT. Translating it yields CASTRVARELFF.

Many counts were recorded for this clonotype. The CDR3 is CASSLTGTGKTGELFF. The DNA of the CDR3 is TGCGCCAGCAGCTTAACCGGGACAGGGAAAACCGGGGAGCTGTTTTTT. This chain uses TRBV5-1 with TRBJ2-2, with TRBD1 matching 9 bases. Germline CDR1 and CDR2: SGHRS and YFSETQ. The CDR3 is 16 residues long. V gave up 2 bases and J gave up 5 bases; unmatched junction bases: 7.

About this clonotype: The missing conserved phenylalanine or tryptophan at the end of this CDR3 makes a read error likely. The DNA is left out, because the CDR3 cannot be placed on it with certainty; the CDR3 is given as TCRdb lists it. CDR3 residues: CASSPEIGSYSEQLY. The chain recombines TRBV5-1 with TRBJ2-1. The V gene's germline CDR1 is SGHRS and CDR2 YFSETQ. The CDR3 comprises 15 residues, both ends counted.

The chain links TRBV20-1 to TRBJ2-1, with 7 nucleotides matching TRBD1. This CDR3 comprises 16 residues. V lost 0 bases to trimming and J lost 4 bases; unmatched junction nucleotides: 9. From germline, CDR1 is DFQATT and CDR2 SNEGSKA (reference sequence). CDR3 nucleotide sequence: TGCAGTGCTAGAGAGGGTCAAGAGGGGGCATACAATGAGCAGTTCTTC. Translating gives CSAREGQEGAYNEQFF.

This clonotype was recorded a few times. The chain has TRBV4-1 and TRBJ1-1; 9 bases map to TRBD1. CDR1 MGHRA and CDR2 YSYEKL come from the germline V gene. There are 14 residues in the CDR3. V was pared by 3 bases and J by 12 bases, with 11 bases of the junction left unmatched. CDR3 DNA sequence: TGCGCCAGCAGCCACACACAGGGGGCTAATGACACTTTCTTT. Protein product: CASSHTQGANDTFF.